This T cell receptor (beta chain) was identified in a study of blood T cell repertoires in COVID-19. Looking at the study overall: Donors in the United States, Italy and Spain gave samples during acute or convalescent COVID-19.

With 5 bases removed from V and 0 bases from J, the gap between germline ends came to 13 bases. This CDR3 contains 16 residues. Looked up from germline, CDR1 is SGHNT and CDR2 is YENEEA. The data were produced by immunoSEQ multiplex PCR, yet TCRdb's version contains in-frame clones alone and is incomplete. The sample lists hundreds of thousands of clones, about 80% occurring once. The origin of this receptor is a woman older than 75 with acute or convalescent COVID-19. The sample consisted of peripheral blood. The chain carries TRBV11-3 and TRBJ2-2; a weak D match, TRBD1 (7 bases). The CDR3 coding sequence is TGTGCCAGCAGCAACGGGGGACAGTCGAACACCGGGGAGCTGTTTTTT. This codes for CASSNGGQSNTGELFF.